The 2 T cell receptor beta chains reported below all come from one sample, sequenced in a study of T cells after yellow fever vaccination. TCRdb itself ran the 5' RACE reads through MiXCR, one entry per CDR3 protein. The repertoire holds roughly 15,000 distinct CDR3 sequences, with less than 5% as singletons. This material consisted of PBMCs, either bulk or a sorted T-cell subset (CD4+, CD8+, memory, or dextramer-sorted; not recorded which), taken 15 days after the yellow fever booster vaccination. These receptors all stem from a young man who received the YFV17D yellow fever vaccine.

This clonotype was seen many times. The rearrangement joins TRBV4-3 to TRBJ2-1; D gene uncertain. With 1 base removed from V and 3 bases from J, the gap between germline ends came to 16 bases. CDR1 and CDR2 from the germline V gene are LGHNA and YSLEER. This CDR3 contains 17 residues. This CDR3 reads CASSQVSQALGYNEQFF. CDR3 nucleotides: TGCGCCAGCAGCCAAGTTTCCCAGGCTCTCGGCTACAATGAGCAGTTCTTC.

This sequence joins TRBV29-1 and TRBJ2-7, with D tentatively TRBD1 or TRBD2 (5 bases each). The CDR3 sequence is 13 residues long. CDR1 is SQVTM, CDR2 ANQGSEA, per germline. With 6 bases removed from V and 0 bases from J, the gap between germline ends came to 12 bases. This chain's CDR3 is CSVNRDGSYEQYF. The CDR3 region has the DNA TGCAGCGTGAACCGGGACGGCTCCTACGAGCAGTACTTC.